These 31 T cell receptor beta chains share one sample of origin, sequenced in a study of blood T cell repertoires in COVID-19. The repertoire was sequenced with immunoSEQ multiplex PCR; TCRdb's copy has only in-frame clones and lacks some. Of around 380,000 clones listed, over 75% are singletons. The sequenced sample consisted of PBMCs or T cells enriched from blood (not recorded which). All receptors come from a man aged 30 to 45 who had recovered from COVID-19.

The V and J genes are TRBV10-3 and TRBJ2-1, with 14 bases aligning to TRBD2. V shed 3 bases, J shed 6 bases, and the junction held 7 bases outside the gene matches. Germline-derived CDR1 and CDR2 are ENHRY and SYGVKD. The CDR3 has 17 residues. In DNA, the CDR3 is TGTGCCATCAGTGAACGACTAGCGGGGGGGCTGTCCAATGAGCAGTTCTTC. Its translation: CAISERLAGGLSNEQFF.

V and J are TRBV5-7 and TRBJ1-1; D uncertain. TRBV5-7 is placed among ORFs of uncertain function. Between the trimmed V and J ends, which lost 2 bases and 1 base, there was a span of 9 bases. The CDR3 runs to 14 residues. For the CDR3, the DNA is TGTGCCAGCAGCTTTCGGTCGGGGAACACTGAAGCTTTCTTT. This translates into CASSFRSGNTEAFF.

The CDR3, as DNA: TGTGCCAGCAGCTTAGACTACAGGGGGTATGGAAACACCATATATTTT. Residues: CASSLDYRGYGNTIYF. This chain joins TRBV5-5 and TRBJ1-3, with 8 bases matching TRBD1. Losses at the gene ends were 2 bases for V and 3 bases for J; bases not matched to a gene: 7. This CDR3 spans 16 amino acids. CDR1 is SGHKS, CDR2 YYEKEE, per germline (reference sequence).

The V call is TRBV2, the J call TRBJ2-7, with D possibly TRBD2 on 5 matching bases. The CDR3 extends over 12 amino acids. V was trimmed by 6 bases and J by 3 bases, leaving 9 bases between them. CDR1 is SNHLY and CDR2 is FYNNEI in the germline V gene. The CDR3 bases are TGTGCCAGCAGAGGGAGAATCTACGAGCAGTACTTC. This translates into CASRGRIYEQYF.

V is TRBV30 and J is TRBJ1-2; perhaps TRBD1 as D (6 bases). Germline lookup yields CDR1 GTSNPN and CDR2 SVGIG (reference sequence). CDR3 length: 12 residues. Between the trimmed V and J ends, which lost 3 bases and 6 bases, there was a span of 11 bases. This CDR3 is CAWRPTGNGYTF. The CDR3 bases are TGTGCCTGGAGACCAACAGGGAATGGCTACACCTTC.

The chain uses TRBV24-1 and TRBJ1-2; weak D call: TRBD1 (6 bases). The germline gives CDR1 KGHDR, CDR2 SFDVKD. The ends were cut back, 11 bases at V and 2 bases at J, with 14 bases in the middle. The CDR3 is 13 amino acids. CDR3 in amino acids: CANPGEGNYGYTF. DNA for the CDR3: TGTGCCAACCCAGGGGAGGGCAACTATGGCTACACCTTC.

The V and J genes are TRBV6-2 or TRBV6-3 and TRBJ1-6; D ambiguous. Between the trimmed V and J ends, which lost 7 bases and 7 bases, there was a span of 20 bases. CDR3 size: 16 residues. Per germline, CDR1 MNHEY and CDR2 SVGEGT. The CDR3 DNA is TGTGCCAGCACCCCGGGCCGGGGAACAGAGAATTCACCCCTCCACTTT. As protein: CASTPGRGTENSPLHF.

CDR3 loop: CASSHQRTGQDYGYTF. The CDR3 nucleotides are TGCGCCAGCAGCCACCAAAGGACAGGCCAGGACTATGGCTACACCTTC. The V and J genes are TRBV4-1 and TRBJ1-2; 7 bases map to TRBD1. CDR1 MGHRA and CDR2 YSYEKL come from the germline V gene. The J segment lost 3 bases and the V segment lost 3 bases, leaving 10 bases of the junction unmatched. This CDR3 comprises 16 residues.

J is TRBJ2-3 and V is TRBV6-5; 7 positions agree with TRBD1. The CDR3 has 15 residues. Germline values: CDR1 MNHEY, CDR2 SVGAGI. With V trimmed by 6 bases and J by 6 bases, 12 bases remained unmatched. This chain's CDR3 is CASRINQGVRDTQYF. The CDR3 bases are TGTGCCAGCAGGATCAACCAGGGGGTTCGGGATACGCAGTATTTT.

CDR3 residues: CASTRGAGDFYEQYF. Written as DNA, the CDR3 is TGTGCCAGCACCCGTGGGGCAGGAGATTTTTACGAGCAGTACTTC. The chain employs TRBV7-2 and TRBJ2-7; D possibly corresponds to TRBD1 (5 bases). CDR3 size: 15 residues. Trimming cost V 7 bases and J 4 bases, with 20 bases left between them. Looked up from germline, CDR1 is SGHTA and CDR2 is FQGNSA.

The gene calls are TRBV9 and TRBJ1-2; TRBD1 matches 9 bases. The CDR3 sequence is 15 residues long. Germline assignment: CDR1 SGDLS and CDR2 YYNGEE. Trimming removed 4 bases from V and 8 bases from J; junction bases left unmatched: 12. In DNA form, the CDR3 reads TGTGCCAGCAGCCCCAACACAGGGGGCTGGCGAGGCTACACCTTC. Its translation is CASSPNTGGWRGYTF.

With regard to this clone: The identical CDR3 is also encoded by other nucleotide sequences in the sample. The rearrangement uses TRBV5-1 and TRBJ1-5; D unclear. This CDR3 contains 14 residues. Germline loops: CDR1 SGHRS, CDR2 YFSETQ. V was pared by 1 base and J by 2 bases, with 7 bases between. CDR3 in amino acids: CASSLRGGNQPQHF. As DNA, the CDR3 is TGCGCCAGCAGCTTGCGGGGTGGCAATCAGCCCCAGCATTTT.

This chain joins TRBV6-1 and TRBJ1-1, with unresolved D. CDR1 is MNHNS, CDR2 SASEGT, per germline. The CDR3 has 14 residues. The V gene lost 1 base and the J gene lost 1 base, with 7 bases spanning the gap. For the CDR3, the DNA is TGTGCCAGCAGTGAAGGACAAGCGAACACTGAAGCTTTCTTT. This sequence encodes CASSEGQANTEAFF.

The V and J genes are TRBV5-1 and TRBJ2-7; tentatively, D is TRBD1 (6 bases). V was clipped by 2 bases and J by 6 bases, with 9 bases between them. Germline loops: CDR1 SGHRS, CDR2 YFSETQ. The CDR3 totals 12 residues. CDR3 sequence: CASSFSGVEQYF. The CDR3 region has the DNA TGCGCCAGCAGCTTCTCAGGGGTCGAGCAGTACTTC.

J is TRBJ1-1 and V is TRBV7-6, with D possibly being TRBD1 (5 bases). The V gene lost 5 bases and the J gene lost 0 bases, with 16 bases spanning the gap. Germline CDR1 and CDR2: SGHVS and FNYEAQ. The CDR3 has 16 residues. The DNA for the CDR3 is TGTGCCAGCAGCCCAGGAGGGACGATAATGAACACTGAAGCTTTCTTT. Its translation: CASSPGGTIMNTEAFF.

V gene TRBV23-1 combines with J gene TRBJ2-2; D call uncertain. TRBV23-1 is known as an ORF, though its function is uncertain. V dropped 0 bases and J dropped 4 bases, with 6 bases sitting between them. The CDR3 consists of 14 residues. CDR3 sequence (DNA): TGCGCCAGCAGTCAATCGGGCGTCACCGGGGAGCTGTTTTTT. It encodes CASSQSGVTGELFF.

The rearrangement uses TRBV4-1 and TRBJ1-4; tentatively, D is TRBD1 (5 bases). V was clipped by 4 bases and J by 4 bases, with 19 bases between them. CDR1 is MGHRA and CDR2 is YSYEKL in the germline V gene. The CDR3 covers 17 residues. CDR3 sequence (DNA): TGCGCCAGCAGCCCTCTAATCGGGGGGTCAGTTAATGAAAAACTGTTTTTT. Translation: CASSPLIGGSVNEKLFF.

This rearrangement joins TRBV14 to TRBJ1-1, with D tentatively TRBD1 (6 bases). Trimming stripped 5 bases from V and 0 bases from J, with 19 bases between. This CDR3 has 17 residues. Germline CDR1 SGHDN, CDR2 FVKESK. CDR3 bases: TGTGCCAGCAGCTTAAGCAGGGGAGTAGTAATGAACACTGAAGCTTTCTTT. Its translation is CASSLSRGVVMNTEAFF.

The chain is built from TRBV7-3 and TRBJ2-2; 10 positions agree with TRBD1. With 6 bases clipped from V and 6 bases from J, the junction kept 7 bases outside the gene matches. This CDR3 contains 15 residues. Germline CDR1 reads SGHTA; CDR2 reads FQGTGA. This CDR3 reads CASSIMGQGSGELFF. In DNA form, the CDR3 reads TGTGCCAGCAGTATCATGGGACAGGGGTCCGGGGAGCTGTTTTTT.

The chain couples TRBV9 to TRBJ2-1; weak D call: TRBD1 (5 bases). CDR1 and CDR2 (germline): SGDLS, YYNGEE. This CDR3 is 11 amino acids long. Trimming took off 5 bases at V and 10 bases at J, with 10 bases between the two ends. The CDR3 bases are TGTGCCAGCAGTCGGAACAGGGAGCAGTTCTTC. It is translated as CASSRNREQFF.

This clone was detected a few times. This chain connects TRBV18 to TRBJ1-2; TRBD1 matches at 7 bases. Germline CDR1 is KGHSH and CDR2 is LQKENI. The CDR3 totals 14 residues. With V trimmed by 0 bases and J by 4 bases, 2 bases remained unmatched. This CDR3 is CASSPPGTAYGYTF. CDR3 in DNA: TGTGCCAGCTCACCACCGGGGACAGCCTATGGCTACACCTTC.

The rearrangement uses TRBV7-9 and TRBJ2-5; the D gene is possibly TRBD1 (6 bases). In germline, CDR1 is SEHNR, CDR2 FQNEAQ (reference sequence). The CDR3 is 15 residues long. V lost 5 bases, J lost 7 bases, and 20 bases lay in between. This chain's CDR3 is CASSATTGILGTQYF. The CDR3 nucleotides read TGTGCCAGCAGCGCCACAACAGGGATATTAGGGACCCAGTACTTC. Variable domain in full (rest from reference TRBV7-9 and TRBJ2-5): DTGVSQNPRHKITKRGQNVTFRCDPISEHNRLYWYRQTLGQGPEFLTYFQNEAQLEKSRLLSDRFSAERPKGSFSTLEIQRTEQGDSAMYLCASSATTGILGTQYFGPGTRLLVL.

The rearrangement links TRBV6-5 to TRBJ1-6; D is perhaps TRBD1 (6 bases). Germline V gene lookup returns CDR1 MNHEY and CDR2 SVGAGI. V was clipped by 7 bases and J by 7 bases, with 8 bases between them. The CDR3 is 12 amino acids. DNA for the CDR3: TGTGCCAGCACCGACAGGAATTCACCCCTCCACTTT. Translated, it gives CASTDRNSPLHF.

A single count supports this clone. The V call is TRBV6-1, the J call TRBJ2-3; D unresolved. The CDR3 contains 12 residues. The ends were cut back, 2 bases at V and 9 bases at J, with 9 bases in the middle. Germline lookup yields CDR1 MNHNS and CDR2 SASEGT. The CDR3 loop is CASSEIGGTQYF. The CDR3 DNA sequence: TGTGCCAGCAGTGAAATCGGCGGAACGCAGTATTTT.

The V and J genes are TRBV10-3 and TRBJ2-7; 9 bases map to TRBD1. From germline, CDR1 is ENHRY and CDR2 SYGVKD. Unmatched junction bases numbered 0, after V lost 4 bases and J lost 5 bases. CDR3 size: 12 residues. This CDR3 reads CAISGDRDEQYF. CDR3 sequence (DNA): TGTGCCATCAGTGGGGACAGGGACGAGCAGTACTTC.

This clone was seen a single time. The genes are TRBV29-1 and TRBJ2-7; D ambiguous. Germline V lookup: CDR1 SQVTM, CDR2 ANQGSEA. Trimming cost V 2 bases and J 0 bases, with 8 bases left between them. The CDR3 spans 13 residues. CDR3 amino acids: CSVEWADSYEQYF. CDR3 DNA sequence: TGCAGCGTTGAATGGGCAGACTCCTACGAGCAGTACTTC.

CDR3 sequence reads: CASSHPGTVLDTEAFF. The DNA of the CDR3 is TGTGCCAGCAGCCACCCCGGGACAGTGCTTGACACTGAAGCTTTCTTT. The rearrangement uses TRBV6-6 and TRBJ1-1; 7 nucleotides align to TRBD1. The CDR3 spans 16 residues. The germline V gene encodes CDR1 MNHNY and CDR2 SVGAGI (reference sequence). The V and J ends lost 6 bases and 3 bases, in that order; junction bases with no gene match: 13.

The CDR3 nucleotides are TGTGCCTGGAGTGCACACCGACTGACGGGATTGAACTATGGCTACACCTTC. Its translation: CAWSAHRLTGLNYGYTF. This chain joins TRBV30 and TRBJ1-2; no clear D. V was pared by 1 base and J by 2 bases, with 20 bases between. The germline CDR1 and CDR2 sequences are GTSNPN and SVGIG (reference sequence). This CDR3 spans 17 amino acids.

This chain uses TRBV6-5 with TRBJ2-1, with 10 bases that match TRBD2. The V segment lost 0 bases and the J segment 4 bases; nucleotides outside the gene matches: 3. In germline, CDR1 is MNHEY, CDR2 SVGAGI. The CDR3 is 16 amino acids. The CDR3 DNA sequence: TGTGCCAGCAGTTACTCGCCTAGCGGGGGATACAATGAGCAGTTCTTC. It yields the protein CASSYSPSGGYNEQFF.

The chain recombines TRBV9 with TRBJ2-5; the D gene is possibly TRBD2 (6 bases). This CDR3 is 16 amino acids long. Germline-derived CDR1 and CDR2 are SGDLS and YYNGEE. The V end was cut by 4 bases, the J end by 5 bases, with 21 bases between. CDR3 sequence (DNA): TGTGCCAGCAGCAAGAGCCCCGGGGGATCCGGGGAGACCCAGTACTTC. It specifies CASSKSPGGSGETQYF.

The J gene is TRBJ2-7, the V gene TRBV3-1 (or the pseudogene TRBV3-2), with 7 positions matching TRBD1. CDR1 and CDR2 (germline): LGHDT, YNNKEL (reference sequence). J was trimmed by 4 bases and V by 4 bases; bases with no gene match: 4. This CDR3 has 13 residues. CDR3 residues: CASSPGQQYEQYF. The CDR3 DNA reads as TGTGCCAGCAGCCCGGGACAGCAATACGAGCAGTACTTC.